Given below is one T cell receptor beta chain in context. The CDR3 contains 17 residues. V was clipped by 0 bases and J by 2 bases; unmatched bases: 5. Germline assignment: CDR1 KGHDR and CDR2 SFDVKD. The data belong to a study of T-cell memory formation after mild COVID-19. TCRdb called the 5' RACE reads again in MiXCR, with one record for every CDR3 protein. The top ten hold approximately 12% of the sample, which has hundreds of thousands of distinct CDR3 sequences, 15% to 20% seen once. The source is an adult woman who had mild COVID-19 (a few samples of this study predate the infection). Cell type and time point are not known. The sample taken for sequencing was PBMCs or a T cell subset sorted from them (not recorded which). The chain couples TRBV24-1 to TRBJ2-2; 7 positions match TRBD2. CDR3 sequence: CATSDLHPSGNTGELFF. For the CDR3, the DNA is TGTGCCACCAGTGATTTGCACCCTAGCGGAAACACCGGGGAGCTGTTTTTT.